These 32 T cell receptor beta chains were all obtained from the same sample, sequenced in a study of blood T cell repertoires in COVID-19. Produced via immunoSEQ multiplex PCR; TCRdb's table is partial and in-frame only. This sample yields some 55,000 clones, of which 85% to 95% are seen a single time; 2.5% to 3.5% belongs to the top ten. Sequences were obtained from peripheral blood. Receptors were obtained from a human donor in a cohort sampled during active COVID-19.

In this sample, this clone turned up a few times. The chain carries TRBV6-2 or TRBV6-3 and TRBJ1-5; D may be TRBD1 (6 bases). The CDR3 is 16 amino acids. Germline V gene data show CDR1 as MNHEY and CDR2 as SVGEGT. The V end was cut by 4 bases, the J end by 4 bases, with 17 bases between. This CDR3 reads CASSFPEGERNQPQHF. Written as DNA, the CDR3 is TGTGCCAGCAGTTTCCCCGAGGGGGAGCGGAATCAGCCCCAGCATTTT.

The CDR3 coding sequence is TGTGCCACCAGTGATTTGTCCCCACAGGGTACCCAGTACTTC. It yields the protein CATSDLSPQGTQYF. The V gene is TRBV24-1, the J gene TRBJ2-5, with D possibly TRBD1 on 6 matching bases. The CDR3 spans 14 residues. The V and J ends lost 0 bases and 8 bases respectively, with 12 bases between them. Germline V gene data show CDR1 as KGHDR and CDR2 as SFDVKD.

The CDR3 nucleotides are TGTGCCAGCAGCTCCTTGCAGGGGTCGGGAGATACGCAGTATTTT. It yields the protein CASSSLQGSGDTQYF. The V gene is TRBV5-4, the J gene TRBJ2-3; tentatively, D is TRBD1 (6 bases). The V gene lost 3 bases and the J gene lost 5 bases, with 16 bases spanning the gap. The CDR3 spans 15 residues. The germline gives CDR1 SGHNT, CDR2 YYREEE (reference sequence). Complete variable domain (other parts from reference TRBV5-4 and TRBJ2-3): ETGVTQSPTHLIKTRGQQVTLRCSSQSGHNTVSWYQQALGQGPQFIFQYYREEENGRGNFPPRFSGLQFPNYSSELNVNALELDDSALYLCASSSLQGSGDTQYFGPGTRLTVL.

The chain combines TRBV6-5 with TRBJ2-6; possibly TRBD1 for D (6 bases). The V gene lost 4 bases and the J gene lost 0 bases, with 10 bases spanning the gap. CDR3 size: 16 residues. Germline values: CDR1 MNHEY, CDR2 SVGAGI. This chain's CDR3 is CASSWTAHSGANVLTF. As DNA, the CDR3 is TGTGCCAGCAGTTGGACAGCACACTCTGGGGCCAACGTCCTGACTTTC.

This clone was recorded a few times. This sequence joins TRBV19 and TRBJ1-1, with D unresolved. The length of the CDR3 is 11 residues. Germline CDR1 and CDR2: LNHDA and SQIVND (reference sequence). V was trimmed by 5 bases and J by 6 bases, leaving 7 bases between them. In DNA form, the CDR3 reads TGTGCCAGTAGTTCGGTGGCTGAAGCTTTCTTT. As protein: CASSSVAEAFF.

V is TRBV5-1 and J is TRBJ2-3; 11 nucleotides agree with TRBD1. The germline V gene has CDR1 SGHRS and CDR2 YFSETQ. There are 15 residues in the CDR3. V lost 1 base, J lost 10 bases, and 8 bases stayed unmatched. CDR3 coding DNA: TGCGCCAGCAGCTTGAACCCGGGACAGGGGGAGGCGCAGTATTTT. This sequence encodes CASSLNPGQGEAQYF.

This sequence joins TRBV5-1 and TRBJ1-4; 8 nucleotides align to TRBD1. V trimming: 4 bases; J trimming: 8 bases; junction bases outside the gene matches: 7. CDR3 size: 14 residues. Germline V lookup: CDR1 SGHRS, CDR2 YFSETQ. This CDR3 reads CASSIGQGEEKLFF. The CDR3 nucleotides read TGCGCCAGCAGCATTGGACAGGGAGAGGAAAAACTGTTTTTT.

The chain is built from TRBV7-2 and TRBJ2-1, with D perhaps matching TRBD2 (7 bases). CDR1 and CDR2 from the germline V gene are SGHTA and FQGNSA. CDR3 length equals 19 residues. Trimming removed 4 bases from V and 8 bases from J, with 30 bases in between. The DNA of the CDR3 is TGTGCCAGCAGCTGGCCGGGGGGCATTTATTTGCCGGTCGGCGATGAGCAGTTCTTC. Amino acids: CASSWPGGIYLPVGDEQFF.

V is TRBV4-3 and J is TRBJ2-6, with D unclear. Trimming pared 1 base from V and 4 bases from J, leaving 14 bases between. This CDR3 has 17 residues. Germline V gene lookup returns CDR1 LGHNA and CDR2 YSLEER. As DNA, the CDR3 is TGCGCCAGCAGCCAAGTTTACAGTTCTCTGGGGGCCAACGTCCTGACTTTC. Translating gives CASSQVYSSLGANVLTF.

This clone is a singleton in its sample. The V and J genes are TRBV7-6 and TRBJ2-5; 7 bases align to TRBD2. The CDR3 covers 14 residues. J lost 5 bases, V lost 2 bases, and 5 bases had no gene match. Germline V CDR1 and CDR2: SGHVS, FNYEAQ. The CDR3 DNA is TGTGCCAGCAGCTTATGGGGGGGAGGTGAGACCCAGTACTTC. This gives the protein CASSLWGGGETQYF.

The V call is TRBV7-6, the J call TRBJ1-1; D is unclear. The germline V gene has CDR1 SGHVS and CDR2 FNYEAQ. The CDR3 runs to 13 residues. The V end lost 2 bases, the J end lost 3 bases, and 7 bases lay between the germline ends. The CDR3 nucleotides are TGTGCCAGCAGCTTACGCCGAGACACTGAAGCTTTCTTT. Its protein is CASSLRRDTEAFF.

V and J are TRBV7-8 and TRBJ2-5; TRBD2 might be the D (6 bases). Trimming removed 5 bases from V and 5 bases from J, with 18 bases in between. Germline CDR1 is SGHVS and CDR2 is FQNEAQ. The CDR3 spans 15 residues. CDR3 protein: CASSRDGTLAETQYF. The CDR3 DNA reads TGTGCCAGCAGCCGAGACGGGACTCTAGCCGAGACCCAGTACTTC.

The chain uses TRBV7-9 and TRBJ1-2, with 8 bases identical to TRBD1. This CDR3 region has 13 residues. The V gene end was trimmed by 4 bases and the J gene end by 4 bases; junction bases not matched to a gene: 2. Germline CDR1 SEHNR, CDR2 FQNEAQ (reference sequence). CDR3 DNA: TGTGCCAGCAGCTCGACAGGGGCCTATGGCTACACCTTC. Protein: CASSSTGAYGYTF. The variable domain in full, completed from reference TRBV7-9 and TRBJ1-2, reads DTGVSQNPRHKITKRGQNVTFRCDPISEHNRLYWYRQTLGQGPEFLTYFQNEAQLEKSRLLSDRFSAERPKGSFSTLEIQRTEQGDSAMYLCASSSTGAYGYTFGSGTRLTVV.

The gene calls are TRBV2 and TRBJ2-7; the D gene is possibly TRBD1 (6 bases). V dropped 6 bases and J dropped 4 bases, with 16 bases sitting between them. Germline V gene lookup returns CDR1 SNHLY and CDR2 FYNNEI. The CDR3 extends over 14 amino acids. CDR3 bases: TGTGCCAGCAGGATAGGACAGAGAGGTTACGAGCAGTACTTC. Translating gives CASRIGQRGYEQYF.

This chain joins TRBV6-2 or TRBV6-3 and TRBJ1-1; 9 nucleotides agree with TRBD1. Germline V gene data show CDR1 as MNHEY and CDR2 as SVGEGT. This CDR3 is built from 16 residues. V was clipped by 5 bases and J by 4 bases; unmatched bases: 11. CDR3 sequence: CASSLDRGGRSTEAFF. The CDR3 bases are TGTGCCAGCAGTCTCGACAGGGGGGGCAGGAGCACTGAAGCTTTCTTT.

The gene calls are TRBV10-3 and TRBJ1-4; TRBD1 might be the D (6 bases). This CDR3 contains 14 residues. Trimming took 6 bases from V and 4 from J, leaving 12 bases between them. Germline assignment: CDR1 ENHRY and CDR2 SYGVKD. For the CDR3, the DNA is TGTGCCATCAGCCCCGACAGGAATAATGAAAAACTGTTTTTT. Residues: CAISPDRNNEKLFF.

This clone was detected once. This chain joins TRBV6-1 and TRBJ1-5, with D maybe TRBD1 (5 bases). V was clipped by 0 bases and J by 4 bases, with 16 bases between them. Germline V gives CDR1 MNHNS, CDR2 SASEGT. The CDR3 covers 17 residues. CDR3 bases: TGTGCCAGCAGTGAAGCGCTTCGTAGACAGCCAAATCAGCCCCAGCATTTT. Translating gives CASSEALRRQPNQPQHF.

The chain has TRBV18 and TRBJ2-1; D is perhaps TRBD2 (5 bases). The V and J ends lost 5 bases and 5 bases respectively, with 10 bases between them. Germline CDR1 is KGHSH and CDR2 is LQKENI. This CDR3 region has 13 residues. The CDR3 nucleotides read TGTGCCAGCTCAAATGGGCGGGACAATGAGCAGTTCTTC. This translates into CASSNGRDNEQFF.

The chain links TRBV6-2 or TRBV6-3 to TRBJ2-5; TRBD2 agrees at 11 bases. Germline V gives CDR1 MNHEY, CDR2 SVGEGT. The V segment lost 2 bases and the J segment 3 bases; nucleotides outside the gene matches: 5. The CDR3 extends over 16 amino acids. As DNA, the CDR3 is TGTGCCAGCAGTTACCACCTGACTAGCGGGGAAGAGACCCAGTACTTC. It encodes CASSYHLTSGEETQYF.

The chain couples TRBV19 to TRBJ2-1; unclear D gene. V was shortened by 5 bases and J by 7 bases, with 9 bases between the two germline ends. CDR3 length: 12 residues. Germline CDR1 LNHDA, CDR2 SQIVND (reference sequence). Here the CDR3 DNA reads TGTGCCAGTAGTGTTTTAAATAATGAGCAGTTCTTC. This translates into CASSVLNNEQFF.

The chain has TRBV5-4 and TRBJ1-3, with D unclear. Germline values: CDR1 SGHNT, CDR2 YYREEE (reference sequence). The V end lost 4 bases, the J end lost 3 bases, and 8 bases lay between the germline ends. The CDR3 contains 13 residues. DNA of the CDR3: TGTGCCAGCAGCGGAGGACTTGGAAACACCATATATTTT. Protein product: CASSGGLGNTIYF.

This clone was seen a handful of times. The V and J genes are TRBV28 and TRBJ1-5; TRBD1 might be the D (5 bases). CDR1 is MDHEN, CDR2 SYDVKM, per germline. The CDR3 consists of 14 residues. The V and J ends lost 6 bases and 0 bases respectively, with 9 bases between them. For the CDR3, the DNA is TGTGCCAGCAGCCAGGGTTATAGCAATCAGCCCCAGCATTTT. Its protein product is CASSQGYSNQPQHF.

This clone was picked up one time. The V gene is TRBV2, the J gene TRBJ2-5; 8 bases fit TRBD1. After removal of 10 bases from V and 5 bases from J, the junction contained 9 bases not matched to a gene. The CDR3 length is 13 residues. CDR1 SNHLY and CDR2 FYNNEI come from the germline V gene. CDR3 sequence (DNA): TGTGCCACCAGAAAGACAGGGGAGGAGACCCAGTACTTC. This translates into CATRKTGEETQYF.

This clone was detected only once. V gene TRBV5-5 combines with J gene TRBJ2-5; 8 bases fit TRBD2. The CDR3 sequence is 15 residues long. Germline values: CDR1 SGHKS, CDR2 YYEKEE (reference sequence). V shed 2 bases, J shed 5 bases, and the junction held 8 bases outside the gene matches. The CDR3 is CASSFSAGGGETQYF. Written as DNA, the CDR3 is TGTGCCAGCAGCTTCTCGGCGGGGGGCGGGGAGACCCAGTACTTC.

This clone is a singleton in its sample. This sequence joins TRBV11-2 and TRBJ2-5, with TRBD1 identical over 7 bases. V lost 2 bases to trimming and J lost 2 bases; unmatched junction nucleotides: 14. Germline V gene data show CDR1 as SGHAT and CDR2 as FQNNGV. The CDR3 runs to 18 residues. The DNA for the CDR3 is TGTGCCAGCAGCTTACAAGGGGGCGGGCACTCTATTCAAGAGACCCAGTACTTC. Its protein product is CASSLQGGGHSIQETQYF.

V gene TRBV7-9 combines with J gene TRBJ2-7; possibly TRBD1 for D (5 bases). Germline V gene lookup returns CDR1 SEHNR and CDR2 FQNEAQ (reference sequence). V was cut by 5 bases and J by 2 bases, with 10 bases left in between. This CDR3 contains 13 residues. CDR3 DNA sequence: TGTGCCAGCAGCCGAGACAGCGCCTACGAGCAGTACTTC. Its translation is CASSRDSAYEQYF.

V gene TRBV29-1 combines with J gene TRBJ2-1; TRBD1 matches at 7 bases. The CDR3 covers 11 residues. Looked up from germline, CDR1 is SQVTM and CDR2 is ANQGSEA. The ends lost 5 bases at V and 9 bases at J; junction bases unmatched: 4. The CDR3 spells CSVYRGSEQFF. In nucleotides, the CDR3 is TGCAGCGTTTACAGGGGAAGTGAGCAGTTCTTC.

In this sample, this clone turned up once. This rearrangement joins TRBV2 to TRBJ2-7; a possible D gene is TRBD1 (5 bases). Trimming shortened V by 4 bases and J by 3 bases, and 7 bases separated the two germline ends. This CDR3 is 12 amino acids long. Germline V gene sequence: CDR1 SNHLY, CDR2 FYNNEI. Here the CDR3 reads CASSGQFYEQYF. The CDR3 DNA follows: TGTGCCAGCAGTGGACAGTTCTACGAGCAGTACTTC.

The V gene is TRBV12-3 or TRBV12-4, the J gene TRBJ1-1, with 8 positions matching TRBD1. V dropped 6 bases and J dropped 0; count of bases not matched to a gene: 0. The length of the CDR3 is 13 residues. The CDR3 is CASRGQVNTEAFF. The CDR3, as DNA: TGTGCCAGCAGGGGACAGGTGAACACTGAAGCTTTCTTT.

The chain has TRBV6-5 and TRBJ1-2; 10 nucleotides align to TRBD1. The CDR3 is 15 residues long. V lost 4 bases, J lost 7 bases, and 9 bases stayed unmatched. Germline V gene lookup returns CDR1 MNHEY and CDR2 SVGAGI. CDR3 loop: CASSSEGQGRLGYTF. The CDR3 DNA follows: TGTGCCAGCAGTTCCGAGGGACAGGGGAGGCTTGGCTACACCTTC.

The chain recombines TRBV6-1 with TRBJ1-6, with a weak D call TRBD1 (5 bases). The V end was cut by 2 bases, the J end by 9 bases, with 17 bases between. The CDR3 length is 16 residues. Per germline, CDR1 MNHNS and CDR2 SASEGT. DNA for the CDR3: TGTGCCAGCAGTGAATTCTCATGGGTCGGGGGTTCACCCCTCCACTTT. Translated: CASSEFSWVGGSPLHF.

This clone has only one observation. The chain couples TRBV27 to TRBJ1-6, with 7 bases aligning to TRBD1. Per the germline V gene, CDR1 is MNHEY and CDR2 is SMNVEV (reference sequence). The CDR3 covers 14 residues. The J segment lost 5 bases and the V segment lost 6 bases, leaving 4 bases of the junction unmatched. CDR3 sequence (DNA): TGTGCCAGCAGCCCCGGGACAGATAATTCACCCCTCCACTTT. This codes for CASSPGTDNSPLHF.